The next 17 T cell receptor beta chains were all read from a single sample in a study of T-cell reconstitution after alpha-beta-depleted transplantation in children. Preparation of the TCRbeta library involved a method that used unique molecular identifiers. A single record per CDR3 protein comes from TCRdb applying MiXCR to the PCR reads. The data show 150,000 to 250,000 distinct CDR3 sequences, with more than 12% seen just once and roughly 13% held by the top ten. The sequencing used PBMCs from the stem cell graft donor, collected from the stem cell graft. These receptors were taken from a human donor who donated a stem cell graft to a child with acute lymphoblastic leukemia.

This clonotype was detected many times. The chain combines TRBV10-3 with TRBJ2-7; D may be TRBD1 (5 bases). V dropped 3 bases and J dropped 5 bases, with 14 bases sitting between them. The CDR3 is 14 residues long. CDR1 is ENHRY, CDR2 SYGVKD, per germline. CDR3 nucleotide sequence: TGTGCCATCAGTGAATCCCACAGGTCCCACGAGCAGTACTTC. Its translation: CAISESHRSHEQYF.

This clonotype was found many times. The chain employs TRBV6-5 and TRBJ2-5; the D gene is possibly TRBD1 (5 bases). Germline assignment: CDR1 MNHEY and CDR2 SVGAGI. The CDR3 is 14 residues long. V lost 2 bases, J lost 4 bases, and 11 bases lay in between. The CDR3 DNA sequence: TGTGCCAGCAGTTACGGGTTAAGGGGAGAGACCCAGTACTTC. Amino acid sequence: CASSYGLRGETQYF.

At least ten counts were recorded for this clonotype. The CDR3 protein is CASSLGGGRGDTQYF. The CDR3 region has the DNA TGTGCCAGCAGCTTAGGAGGCGGGAGAGGAGATACGCAGTATTTT. The chain is built from TRBV7-9 and TRBJ2-3; 7 bases fit TRBD2. Germline trimming cut 1 base from V and 5 bases from J; bases unmatched to any gene: 6. Germline V gene lookup returns CDR1 SEHNR and CDR2 FQNEAQ (reference sequence). The CDR3 has 15 residues. Variable domain in full (rest from reference TRBV7-9 and TRBJ2-3): DTGVSQNPRHKITKRGQNVTFRCDPISEHNRLYWYRQTLGQGPEFLTYFQNEAQLEKSRLLSDRFSAERPKGSFSTLEIQRTEQGDSAMYLCASSLGGGRGDTQYFGPGTRLTVL.

The rearrangement joins TRBV7-2 to TRBJ1-2; tentative D call: TRBD1 (5 bases). Germline V gene lookup returns CDR1 SGHTA and CDR2 FQGNSA. Deletions cut 1 base from V and 4 bases from J, with 10 bases between. The length of the CDR3 is 14 residues. The DNA for the CDR3 is TGTGCCAGCAGCTTAGACCGGGGCCGCTATGGCTACACCTTC. Its translation is CASSLDRGRYGYTF.

This clonotype was seen repeatedly, ten times or more. The chain combines TRBV5-1 with TRBJ1-1; the D gene is possibly TRBD1 (5 bases). V was pared by 4 bases and J by 4 bases, with 11 bases between. This CDR3 spans 13 amino acids. Germline values: CDR1 SGHRS, CDR2 YFSETQ. CDR3 in amino acids: CASSRRGATEAFF. As DNA, the CDR3 is TGCGCCAGCAGCCGGAGAGGGGCCACTGAAGCTTTCTTT.

As to this clonotype: With a much larger clone just one base away, this may be a read error. CDR3 coding DNA: TGTGCCGGCAGCCGCTGGAAGATGTACAATCAGCCCCAGCATTTT. Translation gives CAGSRWKMYNQPQHF. This chain joins TRBV12-3 or TRBV12-4 and TRBJ1-5; unclear D gene. The CDR3 has 15 amino acids.

This clonotype came up a few times. This chain connects TRBV3-1 to TRBJ1-2, with TRBD1 matching over 7 bases. The germline V gene encodes CDR1 LGHDT and CDR2 YNNKEL (reference sequence). This CDR3 has 12 residues. V dropped 6 bases and J dropped 6; count of bases not matched to a gene: 4. The CDR3 region has the DNA TGTGCCAGCAGGGGCGACAGGGATGGCTACACCTTC. Its translation is CASRGDRDGYTF.

This clonotype was counted ten times or more. V is TRBV5-1 and J is TRBJ2-5; 7 bases are a match to TRBD2. V lost 2 bases, J lost 2 bases, and 21 bases stayed unmatched. This CDR3 region has 20 residues. Germline values: CDR1 SGHRS, CDR2 YFSETQ. The CDR3 DNA reads TGCGCCAGCAGCTTCGGGTTCTATGGCGGGAGAGGAGGGTATCAAGAGACCCAGTACTTC. Protein sequence: CASSFGFYGGRGGYQETQYF.

This sequence joins TRBV7-9 and TRBJ1-4; D call uncertain. Germline values: CDR1 SEHNR, CDR2 FQNEAQ (reference sequence). The CDR3 has 14 residues. V shed 5 bases and J shed 2 bases, with 9 bases lying between them. The CDR3 loop is CASSASGTNEKLFF. DNA of the CDR3: TGTGCCAGCAGCGCGAGTGGGACTAATGAAAAACTGTTTTTT.

This clonotype was detected many times. The chain recombines TRBV12-3 or TRBV12-4 with TRBJ2-5; 10 bases are shared with TRBD1. The CDR3 is 14 amino acids. The J segment lost 4 bases and the V segment lost 6 bases, leaving 5 bases of the junction unmatched. The CDR3 loop is CASSAGTGVETQYF. DNA of the CDR3: TGTGCCAGCAGCGCCGGGACAGGGGTAGAGACCCAGTACTTC.

This clonotype was recorded many times. The chain employs TRBV7-9 and TRBJ1-2, with D hard to call. Germline-derived CDR1 and CDR2 are SEHNR and FQNEAQ (reference sequence). The CDR3 totals 13 residues. V was pared by 6 bases and J by 8 bases, with 16 bases between. The CDR3 region is CASSRLGAAGYTF. DNA of the CDR3: TGTGCCAGCAGTCGCTTGGGCGCGGCCGGCTACACCTTC.

This clonotype was recorded at least ten times. The rearrangement links TRBV19 to TRBJ1-2; perhaps TRBD1 as D (5 bases). The CDR3 extends over 15 amino acids. Germline V gives CDR1 LNHDA, CDR2 SQIVND (reference sequence). Trimming took off 5 bases at V and 4 bases at J, with 17 bases between the two ends. CDR3 nucleotide sequence: TGTGCCAGTAGTCACGGTGCGGGGCTGAGCTATGGCTACACCTTC. Protein product: CASSHGAGLSYGYTF.

This clonotype has ten or more counts. J is TRBJ1-5 and V is TRBV12-3 or TRBV12-4; D call uncertain. The CDR3 totals 13 residues. Trimming pared 6 bases from V and 3 bases from J, leaving 9 bases between. The CDR3 region is CASSHSTNQPQHF. The CDR3 DNA follows: TGTGCCAGCAGCCACAGCACCAATCAGCCCCAGCATTTT.

A word on this clonotype: It may be a read error: a sequence one base away is much more abundant. The DNA is omitted, as the CDR3 cannot be located on it reliably, and the CDR3 follows TCRdb's listing. The CDR3 here is CSVGRGNYGDTF. The chain carries TRBV29-1 and TRBJ1-2; the table's D call of TRBD1 was not tested on the DNA. The CDR3 length is 12 residues, termini included. Germline V CDR1 and CDR2: SQVTM, ANQGSEA.

This clonotype has at least ten counts. This rearrangement joins TRBV7-8 to TRBJ2-1; 7 nucleotides agree with TRBD1. The CDR3 has 15 residues. After removal of 6 bases from V and 4 bases from J, the junction contained 9 bases not matched to a gene. Germline V gene data show CDR1 as SGHVS and CDR2 as FQNEAQ. The CDR3 loop is CASSFAGTVYNEQFF. CDR3 bases: TGTGCCAGCAGTTTCGCCGGGACAGTATACAATGAGCAGTTCTTC. Combining the CDR3 with reference TRBV7-8 and TRBJ2-1 gives the whole variable domain GAGVSQSPRYKVAKRGQDVALRCDPISGHVSLFWYQQALGQGPEFLTYFQNEAQLDKSGLPSDRFFAERPEGSVSTLKIQRTQQEDSAVYLCASSFAGTVYNEQFFGPGTRLTVL.

This clonotype was observed many times. The genes are TRBV5-1 and TRBJ1-5; D is uncertain. The CDR3 has 15 residues. Between the trimmed V and J ends, which lost 0 bases and 0 bases, there was a span of 7 bases. CDR1 is SGHRS, CDR2 YFSETQ, per germline. CDR3 sequence (DNA): TGCGCCAGCAGCTTGGTCCGGTATAGCAATCAGCCCCAGCATTTT. Residues: CASSLVRYSNQPQHF. Looking up the rest from reference TRBV5-1 and TRBJ1-5 gives the full variable domain: KAGVTQTPRYLIKTRGQQVTLSCSPISGHRSVSWYQQTPGQGLQFLFEYFSETQRNKGNFPGRFSGRQFSNSRSEMNVSTLELGDSALYLCASSLVRYSNQPQHFGDGTRLSIL.

CDR3 region: CATKDRDSMNTEAFF. The CDR3 nucleotides are TGTGCCACTAAAGACAGGGACTCTATGAACACTGAAGCTTTCTTT. The chain employs TRBV5-4 and TRBJ1-1; the match to TRBD1 covers 7 bases. J gave up 0 bases and V 9 bases, and 11 bases lay outside the gene matches. The CDR3 is made up of 15 amino acids. CDR1 and CDR2 (germline): SGHNT, YYREEE (reference sequence).